These T cell receptor beta chains were read from a single sample in a study of TIL therapy for anti-PD-1-resistant metastatic lung cancer. Assay used: immunoSEQ multiplex PCR; TCRdb lists only in-frame clones, some missing. Of some 90,000 clones listed, roughly two thirds are singletons. The sequencing used tumor tissue, collected at baseline. Receptor source: a person aged 25 to 79 with non-small cell lung cancer. Both conserved end residues are part of each CDR3. The D gene is left open where the match is weak. Size tells how often a clone was seen (once, few, many) or the class of an expanded clone, and some rows leave it out.

V gene	J gene	clone size	D gene	CDR3 protein	CDR3 DNA
TRBV12-3/TRBV12-4	TRBJ1-5	few	.	CASSFGGQPQHF	TGTGCCAGCAGTTTCGGGGGACAGCCCCAGCATTTT
TRBV6-2/TRBV6-3	TRBJ2-7	.	.	CASSPETTLAPYEQYF	TGTGCCAGCAGTCCCGAGACTACCCTAGCACCCTACGAGCAGTACTTC
TRBV7-2	TRBJ2-7	few	TRBD1	CASSTDRRYEQYF	TGTGCCAGCAGCACGGACAGGCGGTACGAGCAGTACTTC
TRBV4-2	TRBJ1-5	.	TRBD1	CASSHLQGALSNQPQHF	TGTGCCAGCAGCCACCTACAGGGGGCTTTAAGCAATCAGCCCCAGCATTTT
TRBV30	TRBJ2-4	.	.	CAWTGGQAENIQYF	TGTGCCTGGACCGGAGGGCAGGCCGAAAACATTCAGTACTTC
TRBV7-2	TRBJ1-2	.	.	CASSLATTDVYGYTF	TGTGCCAGCAGCTTAGCGACGACAGATGTCTATGGCTACACCTTC
TRBV30	TRBJ1-1	.	.	CAWGHPNTEAFF	TGTGCCTGGGGACACCCGAACACTGAAGCTTTCTTT
TRBV29-1	TRBJ2-5	.	.	CSGVAVETQYF	TGCAGCGGGGTAGCGGTAGAGACCCAGTACTTC
TRBV28	TRBJ2-7	.	.	CASSSGGNEQYF	TGTGCCAGCAGCTCGGGGGGCAACGAGCAGTACTTC
TRBV4-1	TRBJ2-7	.	TRBD2	CASSQDRRETYEQYF	TGCGCCAGCAGCCAAGACAGGCGGGAGACCTACGAGCAGTACTTC
TRBV4-2	TRBJ2-1	.	.	CASRPGADYNEQFF	TGTGCCAGCCGGCCGGGGGCCGACTACAATGAGCAGTTCTTC
TRBV30	TRBJ1-1	.	.	CAWSVGGRTAEAFF	TGTGCCTGGAGTGTCGGGGGGCGAACGGCTGAAGCTTTCTTT
TRBV4-2	TRBJ2-3	.	TRBD2	CASSRREVAGGTDTQYF	TGTGCCAGCAGCCGGCGGGAGGTAGCGGGGGGAACAGATACGCAGTATTTT
TRBV7-9	TRBJ2-7	.	TRBD1	CASSRVGQGASYEQYF	TGTGCCAGCAGCCGGGTGGGACAGGGAGCATCCTACGAGCAGTACTTC
TRBV7-2	TRBJ1-2	.	.	CASSLEVGRDTF	TGTGCCAGCAGCTTAGAAGTTGGGAGAGACACCTTC
TRBV7-9	TRBJ1-2	few	.	CASSLLQVDGYTF	TGTGCCAGCAGCTTATTACAAGTTGATGGCTACACCTTC
TRBV7-6	TRBJ1-1	once	TRBD1	CASSLTGTSFMNTEAFF	TGTGCCAGCAGCTTGACAGGGACCTCGTTCATGAACACTGAAGCTTTCTTT
TRBV2	TRBJ2-2	few	TRBD1	CASSFQGDGAGELFF	TGTGCCAGCAGCTTTCAGGGGGACGGGGCCGGGGAGCTGTTTTTT
TRBV7-2	TRBJ2-2	.	.	CASSLLFGELFF	TGTGCCAGCAGCCTTCTTTTCGGGGAGCTGTTTTTT
TRBV24-1	TRBJ1-2	.	TRBD1	CATSRRTGDGYTF	TGTGCCACCAGTCGAAGGACAGGCGATGGCTACACCTTC
TRBV7-2	TRBJ2-5	.	TRBD2	CASSFGGGPQETQYF	TGTGCCAGCAGCTTTGGCGGGGGGCCCCAAGAGACCCAGTACTTC
TRBV3-1/TRBV3-2	TRBJ1-2	.	.	CASSQDRKGSYGYTF	TGTGCCAGCAGCCAAGACCGCAAGGGGTCCTATGGCTACACCTTC
TRBV7-9	TRBJ1-3	.	.	CASSLAWGSGNTIYF	TGTGCCAGCAGCTTAGCGTGGGGTTCTGGAAACACCATATATTTT
TRBV20-1	TRBJ1-1	.	.	CSARLNTEAFF	TGCAGTGCTAGACTAAACACTGAAGCTTTCTTT
TRBV6-2/TRBV6-3	TRBJ2-1	.	.	CASSSYLAFQKSNEQFF	TGTGCCAGCAGTTCGTACTTAGCGTTCCAAAAGAGCAATGAGCAGTTCTTC
TRBV7-9	TRBJ1-2	.	.	CASSFLEMGARGYTF	TGTGCCAGCAGCTTTCTGGAAATGGGGGCAAGGGGCTACACCTTC
TRBV5-6	TRBJ1-2	few	.	CASSLWDYGYTF	TGTGCCAGCAGCTTGTGGGACTATGGCTACACCTTC
TRBV29-1	TRBJ1-1	.	.	CSDPDSTLCGAFF	TGCAGCGACCCGGACAGCACCCTATGTGGAGCTTTCTTT
TRBV7-6	TRBJ1-1	.	.	CASSPLGGEAFF	TGTGCCAGCAGCCCACTGGGGGGGGAAGCTTTCTTT
TRBV30	TRBJ2-3	many	.	CAWSVSGSTQYF	TGTGCCTGGAGTGTTTCGGGGTCCACGCAGTATTTT
TRBV3-1/TRBV3-2	TRBJ1-3	few	.	CASSQGTASGNTIYF	TGTGCCAGCAGCCAAGGGACAGCCTCTGGAAACACCATATATTTT
TRBV5-5	TRBJ2-2	.	.	CAGTRDFYTGELFF	TGTGCCGGCACTAGGGACTTCTACACCGGGGAGCTGTTTTTT
TRBV20-1	TRBJ2-7	.	.	CSTETSYEQYF	TGCAGTACGGAAACAAGTTACGAGCAGTACTTC
TRBV18	TRBJ2-2	.	TRBD1	CASSRSGQGSTGELFF	TGTGCCAGCTCTCGGTCGGGACAGGGATCCACCGGGGAGCTGTTTTTT
TRBV15	TRBJ2-1	.	TRBD2	CATSRGTSGRSEQFF	TGTGCCACCAGCAGGGGGACTAGCGGGAGATCTGAGCAGTTCTTC
TRBV27	TRBJ2-3	.	.	CASSLTQEDTQYF	TGTGCCAGCAGTTTAACCCAGGAGGATACGCAGTATTTT
TRBV5-6	TRBJ1-1	.	.	CASSSAGAGPWEAFF	TGTGCCAGCAGCTCAGCCGGGGCGGGGCCCTGGGAAGCTTTCTTT
TRBV20-1	TRBJ1-1	few	.	CSASRGAPEAFF	TGCAGTGCTAGTCGAGGTGCCCCTGAAGCTTTCTTT
TRBV6-5	TRBJ1-6	.	.	CASTVGGARSPLHF	TGTGCCAGCACCGTAGGGGGGGCTAGGTCACCCCTCCACTTT
TRBV30	TRBJ2-2	.	TRBD1	CAWSPSRDRAGELFF	TGTGCCTGGAGTCCGTCCCGGGACAGGGCCGGGGAGCTGTTTTTT
TRBV28	TRBJ1-1	once	.	CASRTGGVTEAFF	TGTGCCAGCAGGACCGGGGGGGTCACTGAAGCTTTCTTT
TRBV6-5	TRBJ2-7	many	.	CASSYSRRANYEQYF	TGTGCCAGCAGTTACTCGAGGCGGGCTAACTACGAGCAGTACTTC
TRBV5-1	TRBJ2-2	few	.	CASSFEGAHTGELFF	TGCGCCAGCAGCTTTGAAGGGGCGCACACCGGGGAGCTGTTTTTT
TRBV7-9	TRBJ2-5	.	.	CASSSSSGTETQYF	TGTGCCAGCAGCTCGAGCTCCGGGACAGAGACCCAGTACTTC
TRBV6-2/TRBV6-3	TRBJ1-5	.	.	CASSLVQGGQPQHF	TGTGCCAGCAGTTTGGTACAGGGAGGTCAGCCCCAGCATTTT
TRBV7-8	TRBJ1-2	.	.	CASSPLGGNYGYTF	TGTGCCAGCAGCCCCTTGGGGGGGAACTATGGCTACACCTTC